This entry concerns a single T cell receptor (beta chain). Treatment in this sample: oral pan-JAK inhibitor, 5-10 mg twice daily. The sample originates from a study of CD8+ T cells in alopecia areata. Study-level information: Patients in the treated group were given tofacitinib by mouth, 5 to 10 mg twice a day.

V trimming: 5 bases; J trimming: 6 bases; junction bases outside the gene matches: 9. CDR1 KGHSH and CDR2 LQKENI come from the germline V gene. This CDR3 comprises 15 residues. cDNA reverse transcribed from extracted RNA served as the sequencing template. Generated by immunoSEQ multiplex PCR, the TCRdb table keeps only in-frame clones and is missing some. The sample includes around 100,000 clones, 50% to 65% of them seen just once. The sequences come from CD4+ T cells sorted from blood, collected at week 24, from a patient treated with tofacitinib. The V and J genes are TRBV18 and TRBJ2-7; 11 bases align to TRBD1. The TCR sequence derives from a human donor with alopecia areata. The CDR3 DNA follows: TGTGCCAGCTCAAGGGAAACCGGGACAGGGGGCGAGCAGTACTTC. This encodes CASSRETGTGGEQYF.